This T cell receptor beta chain was captured by sequencing in a study of blood T cell repertoires in COVID-19. Study-wide context: COVID-19 samples, acute and convalescent, were from the United States, Italy and Spain. Nucleic acid was either cDNA or gDNA, and it came from T cells, B-cell-depleted T cells, or PBMCs.

As originally analysed: Reference gene primer amplification gave estimated nucleated cell counts. Using immunoSEQ multiplex PCR, the repertoire was profiled, and TCRdb retains in-frame clones only, with some absent. The V and J calls and clone size are taken from that table; D and trimming were inferred from the DNA. Among 100,000 to 150,000 clones listed, around 89% were seen once. The sequence came from a man aged 50 or older with active or convalescent COVID-19. Sequenced material: peripheral blood.

Here the CDR3 DNA reads TGCAGCGTTGGCCAGGGGGCGTTTACTGAAGCTTTCTTT. Translating gives CSVGQGAFTEAFF. The chain recombines TRBV29-1 with TRBJ1-1; 8 positions agree with TRBD1. The length of the CDR3 is 13 residues. The ends lost 4 bases at V and 5 bases at J; junction bases unmatched: 6. The germline V gene has CDR1 SQVTM and CDR2 ANQGSEA.